A selection of T cell receptor beta chains follows, all from one sample in a study of OX40 agonist ivuxolimab in advanced cancers. The table came from immunoSEQ multiplex PCR; TCRdb's copy has only in-frame clones and leaves some out. In the table there are 50,000 to 70,000 clones, around 84% of which are singletons. The source was CD4+ or CD8+ T cells sorted from blood, collected in a trial of the OX40 agonist ivuxolimab. The receptors shown here come from an adult with an advanced solid tumor such as melanoma, head and neck, liver or kidney cancer. CDR3s include the opening cysteine and the closing phenylalanine or tryptophan. Fields, in order: D gene, clone size, J gene, V gene, CDR3 DNA, CDR3 protein. D genes are given only for firm matches. Size is stated for part of the rows, as once, few or many counts, or as a class when the clone is expanded.

>NA|NA|TRBJ1-1|TRBV19
TGTGCCAGTAGTATCGGGGGAGGGCGGAGGGCTGAAGCTTTCTTT
CASSIGGGRRAEAFF
>NA|NA|TRBJ2-7|TRBV11-3
TGTGCCAGCAGCTTACAGGCGGGGGAGCAGTACTTC
CASSLQAGEQYF
>NA|NA|TRBJ2-5|TRBV21-1
TGTGCCAGCAGCAAAGAATCCAGCCGGGACGCAGGGGAGACCCAGTACTTC
CASSKESSRDAGETQYF
>NA|NA|TRBJ2-3|TRBV7-9
TGTGCCAGCAGGGGGACCCTCACAGATACGCAGTATTTT
CASRGTLTDTQYF
>TRBD1|NA|TRBJ1-2|TRBV7-3
TGTGCCAGCAGCATGGGACAGCTCTATGGCTACACCTTC
CASSMGQLYGYTF
>NA|NA|TRBJ2-5|TRBV29-1
TGCAGCGTTGGCTTAACCCAAGAGACCCAGTACTTC
CSVGLTQETQYF
>TRBD2|NA|TRBJ2-5|TRBV30
TGTGCCAGGACTAGCGGGGGGGCCAGAGAGGAGACCCAGTACTTC
CARTSGGAREETQYF
>TRBD1|NA|TRBJ1-4|TRBV25-1
TGTGCCAGCAGTGTTCCCGGGACAGCTTCAAAACTGTTTTTT
CASSVPGTASKLFF
>NA|NA|TRBJ2-7|TRBV5-1
TGCGCCAGCAGCTTGCAGTCTAGCTCCTACGAGCAGTACTTC
CASSLQSSSYEQYF
>TRBD2|once|TRBJ2-3|TRBV11-2
TGTGCCAGCAGCTTAGTCGCGGGAGGAGGTACAGATACGCAGTATTTT
CASSLVAGGGTDTQYF
>TRBD2|NA|TRBJ2-2|TRBV6-5
TGTGCCAGCAGTTTACTAGCGGGGGCCGTTACCGGGGAGCTGTTTTTT
CASSLLAGAVTGELFF
>TRBD1|NA|TRBJ1-1|TRBV6-5
TGTGCCAGCAGTTACGGTGGGACAGGGCCGAGAGCTTTCTTT
CASSYGGTGPRAFF
>NA|NA|TRBJ1-1|TRBV5-8
TGTGCCAGCAGCTTGGCCGGGGCGGCGAACACTGAAGCTTTCTTT
CASSLAGAANTEAFF
>NA|NA|TRBJ2-5|TRBV11-2
TGTGCCAGCAGCTTAGGTTATTTGGAGGAGACCCAGTACTTC
CASSLGYLEETQYF
>NA|NA|TRBJ2-2|TRBV30
TGTGCCTGGAGGCCCGGGACCCCCGGGGAGCTGTTTTTT
CAWRPGTPGELFF
>TRBD1|once|TRBJ2-4|TRBV28
TGTGCCAGCAGTTCGCCGGGACAGGCAAACATTCAGTACTTC
CASSSPGQANIQYF
>TRBD1|NA|TRBJ1-2|TRBV29-1
TGCAGCGTTGAAACTACACAGGGGGTAGGCTACACCTTC
CSVETTQGVGYTF
>NA|NA|TRBJ2-3|TRBV10-1
TGCGCCAGCAGTGAGTCGGGGTGGAGGGCCGGGGGCCCAGATACGCAGTATTTT
CASSESGWRAGGPDTQYF
>NA|NA|TRBJ1-1|TRBV9
TGTGCCAGCAGCCCAAGAGGCCAGGGCGGTACTGAAGCTTTCTTT
CASSPRGQGGTEAFF
>NA|NA|TRBJ2-7|TRBV28
TGTGCCAGCAGCCCTGCAGCCCGGGGGGAGCAGTACTTC
CASSPAARGEQYF
>TRBD2|NA|TRBJ2-7|TRBV4-2
TGTGCCAGCAGCCAAGTGCTAGCGGGAACATACGAGCAGTACTTC
CASSQVLAGTYEQYF
>NA|NA|TRBJ2-7|TRBV7-9
TGTGCCAGCAGGTCGGAGTCCTACGAGCAGTACTTC
CASRSESYEQYF
>NA|few|TRBJ1-1|TRBV6-1
TGTGCCAGCAGGGCCCGGGGGGACACTGAAGCTTTCTTT
CASRARGDTEAFF
>NA|once|TRBJ2-7|TRBV15
TGTGCCACCAGCGGCGGACCGAGGCCCTACGAGCAGTACTTC
CATSGGPRPYEQYF
>NA|NA|TRBJ2-5|TRBV5-1
TGCGCCACCAGGGAACAAGAGACCCAGTACTTC
CATREQETQYF
>TRBD1|NA|TRBJ1-1|TRBV19
TGTGCCAGTAGTAGCCCCCTCCGACAGGGGCCCCTTGAAGCTTTCTTT
CASSSPLRQGPLEAFF
>NA|NA|TRBJ1-2|TRBV18
TGTGCCAGCTCACCTTCCCTCGAGACTTATGGCTACACCTTC
CASSPSLETYGYTF
>NA|NA|TRBJ1-1|TRBV2
TGTGCCAGCAGTTTTATGAACACTGAAGCTTTCTTT
CASSFMNTEAFF
>NA|NA|TRBJ1-4|TRBV14
TGTGCCAGCAGCCAATCCGAGACAGCTAATGAAAAACTGTTTTTT
CASSQSETANEKLFF
>TRBD2|once|TRBJ2-7|TRBV28
TGTGCCAGCAGCTCAGTTCCCGGGGGGATCTACGAGCAGTACTTC
CASSSVPGGIYEQYF
>NA|NA|TRBJ1-3|TRBV5-4
TGTGCCAGCAGCTTGAACTCTGGAAACACCATATATTTT
CASSLNSGNTIYF
>TRBD2|NA|TRBJ2-3|TRBV9
TGTGCCAGCAGCGGCGAGACTAGCGGGAGAACAGATACGCAGTATTTT
CASSGETSGRTDTQYF
>NA|NA|TRBJ2-7|TRBV30
TGTGCCTGGAGTGTACCGCCGAAAGGGAGTCGGCAGTACTTC
CAWSVPPKGSRQYF
>NA|NA|TRBJ2-2|TRBV7-2
TGTGCCAGCAGCTTAGACAGTACCGGGGAGCTGTTTTTT
CASSLDSTGELFF
>TRBD2|NA|TRBJ2-1|TRBV5-4
TGTGCCAGCAGACCTAGGACTAGCGGGGATTACAATGAGCAGTTCTTC
CASRPRTSGDYNEQFF
>TRBD1|NA|TRBJ1-1|TRBV5-4
TGTGCCAGCAGCTTGCCAGGGACAGACCACACTGAAGCTTTCTTT
CASSLPGTDHTEAFF
>NA|NA|TRBJ1-3|TRBV30
TGTGCCTGGAGTACGCTGGCACGGCGTGGAAACACCATATATTTT
CAWSTLARRGNTIYF
>TRBD2|NA|TRBJ2-1|TRBV6-1
TGTGCCAGCAGCCGGACTAGCGGGACCTACAATGAGCAGTTCTTC
CASSRTSGTYNEQFF
>NA|few|TRBJ1-1|TRBV5-1
TGCGCCAGCAGGCTATTTGGGACGGGGGCTGACACTGAAGCTTTCTTT
CASRLFGTGADTEAFF
>NA|NA|TRBJ2-2|TRBV5-1
TGCGCCAGCGGTGTGCAGGGTGTTGGCACCGGGGAGCTGTTTTTT
CASGVQGVGTGELFF
>TRBD1|NA|TRBJ1-5|TRBV6-5
TGTGCCAGCAGTCCCAGGGGGGGTCAGCCCCAGCATTTT
CASSPRGGQPQHF
>TRBD1|NA|TRBJ1-2|TRBV5-4
TGTGCCAGCAATAACCGGGACAGGGACTATGGCTACACCTTC
CASNNRDRDYGYTF
>NA|NA|TRBJ1-2|TRBV18
TGTGCCAGCTCACCACTCCGCGGCCTAGCTAACTATGGCTACACCTTC
CASSPLRGLANYGYTF
>NA|NA|TRBJ1-5|TRBV10-3
TGTGCCATCAGTGGGAACGGACCTCAAAATCAGCCCCAGCATTTT
CAISGNGPQNQPQHF
>NA|NA|TRBJ2-7|TRBV28
TGTGCCAGCAGTTTACCTACAGGCTTTGAGTACTTC
CASSLPTGFEYF
>TRBD1|NA|TRBJ2-7|TRBV5-5
TGTGCCAGCAGCGGGGGGACAGGGACCTACGAGCAGTACTTC
CASSGGTGTYEQYF